This is a list of T cell receptor beta chains from one sample in a study of cytomegalovirus exposure and HLA in healthy donors. Measured with immunoSEQ multiplex PCR; TCRdb has only the in-frame clones, and not every one. The sample consists of 150,000 to 200,000 clones, 80% to 85% of them appearing once. The source material was PBMCs. These TCRs come from a man under 40 in good health and CMV-seropositive. The CDR3 runs from the conserved cysteine through the conserved F or W. Each record gives: J gene, D gene, V gene, CDR3 DNA, CDR3 protein. A D gene is named only where the DNA matches it firmly.

TRBJ1-2 - TRBV5-6 TGTGCCAGCAGAACGGGACTGAGGTATGGCTACACCTTC CASRTGLRYGYTF
TRBJ1-2 - TRBV9 TGTGCCAGCAGCGAACAGGGTGACTATGGCTACACCTTC CASSEQGDYGYTF
TRBJ2-7 - TRBV13 TGTGCCAGCAGCGCGGGACGGGCACCCTACGAGCAGTACTTC CASSAGRAPYEQYF
TRBJ2-3 - TRBV30 TGTGCCTGGAGCGGGGTGCCAGATACGCAGTATTTT CAWSGVPDTQYF
TRBJ2-1 - TRBV18 TGTGCCAGCTCCAGGGGAGGGGACCATGAGCAGTTCTTC CASSRGGDHEQFF
TRBJ1-6 - TRBV7-9 TGTGCCAGCAGCTCCGGACAGAAAGGTTCACCCCTCCACTTT CASSSGQKGSPLHF
TRBJ1-1 - TRBV2 TGTGCCAGCAAAAGAGGGAACACTGAAGCTTTCTTT CASKRGNTEAFF
TRBJ2-7 - TRBV9 TGTGCCAGCGGGAGTGGAAGCTACGAGCAGTACTTC CASGSGSYEQYF
TRBJ1-1 TRBD1 TRBV9 TGTGCCAGCAAGGCCGGGACAGGAAACACTGAAGCTTTCTTT CASKAGTGNTEAFF
TRBJ1-2 - TRBV9 TGTGCCAGCAGCGTCGACAGCTATGGCTACACCTTC CASSVDSYGYTF